This TCR beta chain was retrieved from a study of T cells in Graves' hyperthyroidism and ophthalmopathy. Study conclusions and caveats: Within blood appeared most thyroid clonotypes that had expanded above 0.001. Classification by a 13 V-J model distinguished ophthalmopathy from stable hyperthyroidism. In validation, the model predicted ophthalmopathy. These predictions came a median roughly seven months before onset.

RNA transcripts yielded amplified TCR beta CDR3 regions. The TCR CDR3 was amplified in a first-round RT-PCR using the HTBI primer set. TCRdb ran MiXCR on the multiplex PCR reads and lists one entry per CDR3 protein. Among over 350,000 distinct CDR3 sequences listed, more than 13% were seen once. Turning to this clonotype: Its antigen remains unknown.

In germline, CDR1 is LNHDA, CDR2 SQIVND (reference sequence). The junction had 7 bases not matched to a gene; V was cut back by 4 bases and J by 2 bases. This CDR3 is 15 amino acids long. A Clinical Activity Score of at least 3, a NOSPECS grade of at least 4 and a duration under 3 months were recorded in the ophthalmopathy patients. V usage is TRBV19 and J usage is TRBJ2-7, with 8 nucleotides matching TRBD1. The material sequenced was blood. This TCR was recovered from a man aged 45-60 years with Graves' ophthalmopathy. The CDR3 loop reads CASSTGAGGPYEQYF. CDR3 bases: TGTGCCAGTAGTACAGGGGCAGGGGGCCCCTACGAGCAGTACTTC.